The rows below give T cell receptor beta chains drawn from one sample of a study of post-analysis software for immune sequencing data. TCRdb reprocessed the PCR reads with MiXCR, giving one entry per CDR3 protein. The table has around 500,000 distinct CDR3 sequences, 30% to 40% seen once. The sequenced material came from blood. The origin of the receptors is a girl under 18 with multiple sclerosis. The CDR3 runs from the conserved cysteine through the conserved F or W. The order of the fields is CDR3 DNA, CDR3 protein, J gene, D gene, V gene, clone size. D genes are given only for firm matches. Rows give clone size only sometimes, using once, few, many, or a class for an expanded clone.

cdr3_nt: TGCAGTGCGCATACCGGGACACCCTACGAGCAGTACTTC; cdr3_aa: CSAHTGTPYEQYF; j_call: TRBJ2-7; d_call: .; v_call: TRBV20-1; clone_size: few
cdr3_nt: TGTGCCACCAGCAGGACCTGGGGGGGGAGTGAGCAGTTCTTC; cdr3_aa: CATSRTWGGSEQFF; j_call: TRBJ2-1; d_call: TRBD2; v_call: TRBV15; clone_size: few
cdr3_nt: TGTGCCAGCAGCTTGCAGAGTATTAACAATGAGCAGTTCTTC; cdr3_aa: CASSLQSINNEQFF; j_call: TRBJ2-1; d_call: .; v_call: TRBV5-5; clone_size: .
cdr3_nt: TGTGCCAGCAGCGCGGCGGTCGGCGAGCAGTACTTC; cdr3_aa: CASSAAVGEQYF; j_call: TRBJ2-7; d_call: .; v_call: TRBV7-9; clone_size: .
cdr3_nt: TGTGCCAGCAGTTCCTCTAGCGGGGGGGAGACCCAGTACTTC; cdr3_aa: CASSSSSGGETQYF; j_call: TRBJ2-5; d_call: TRBD2; v_call: TRBV12-3/TRBV12-4; clone_size: many
cdr3_nt: TGTGCCAGCAGTTTGAGAGTTGGCTACACCTTC; cdr3_aa: CASSLRVGYTF; j_call: TRBJ1-2; d_call: .; v_call: TRBV12-3/TRBV12-4; clone_size: few
cdr3_nt: TGCGCCAGCAGCGGATCTAGCGGGGGACACTTGACGGGCACAGATACGCAGTATTTT; cdr3_aa: CASSGSSGGHLTGTDTQYF; j_call: TRBJ2-3; d_call: TRBD2; v_call: TRBV5-1; clone_size: few
cdr3_nt: TGTGCCAGCAGCGGTAGTCGGGGAGAGACCCAGTACTTC; cdr3_aa: CASSGSRGETQYF; j_call: TRBJ2-5; d_call: .; v_call: TRBV7-8; clone_size: .
cdr3_nt: TGCAGTGCTAGAGGGGCAAGGACCTACAATGAGCAGTTCTTC; cdr3_aa: CSARGARTYNEQFF; j_call: TRBJ2-1; d_call: .; v_call: TRBV20-1; clone_size: .
cdr3_nt: TGCGCCAGCAGCCAGGCCGGGACACAACTTAACTATGGCTACACCTTC; cdr3_aa: CASSQAGTQLNYGYTF; j_call: TRBJ1-2; d_call: .; v_call: TRBV4-1; clone_size: few
cdr3_nt: TGTGCCAGCAGCTTAGCGGGGACCCCCCCTGTAGAGCAGTACTTC; cdr3_aa: CASSLAGTPPVEQYF; j_call: TRBJ2-5; d_call: .; v_call: TRBV7-8; clone_size: few
cdr3_nt: TGTGCCAGCAGCCCACCGGGGGGCGGCACTTCTAACTATGGCTACACCTTC; cdr3_aa: CASSPPGGGTSNYGYTF; j_call: TRBJ1-2; d_call: .; v_call: TRBV7-8; clone_size: .
cdr3_nt: TGTGCCAGCAGCTTAGGGAGGGTGGTGAACACTGAAGCTTTCTTT; cdr3_aa: CASSLGRVVNTEAFF; j_call: TRBJ1-1; d_call: .; v_call: TRBV11-2; clone_size: once
cdr3_nt: TGTGCCAGCAGCTTGTTGGCAGGGGACAAAAACATTCAGTACTTC; cdr3_aa: CASSLLAGDKNIQYF; j_call: TRBJ2-4; d_call: .; v_call: TRBV5-6; clone_size: .
cdr3_nt: TGTGCCAGCAGTGAAGCGCTGGAGTCTAACTATGGCTACACCTTC; cdr3_aa: CASSEALESNYGYTF; j_call: TRBJ1-2; d_call: .; v_call: TRBV6-1; clone_size: few
cdr3_nt: TGTGCCAGCAACCAACGGGGGCGGATTACTGAAGCTTTCTTT; cdr3_aa: CASNQRGRITEAFF; j_call: TRBJ1-1; d_call: .; v_call: TRBV3-1; clone_size: .
cdr3_nt: TGTGCCAGCAGCACAGGGGGCGCGGGACGCTCACCCCTCCACTTT; cdr3_aa: CASSTGGAGRSPLHF; j_call: TRBJ1-6; d_call: TRBD1; v_call: TRBV6-5; clone_size: few
cdr3_nt: TGTGCCAGCAGCTTAGAGGGGTTGGGAGCCCTTACAGCTGAGCAGTTCTTC; cdr3_aa: CASSLEGLGALTAEQFF; j_call: TRBJ2-1; d_call: .; v_call: TRBV7-3; clone_size: few
cdr3_nt: TGTGCTAGTGGGAGAGGACGGGACAATGAGCAGTTCTTC; cdr3_aa: CASGRGRDNEQFF; j_call: TRBJ2-1; d_call: .; v_call: TRBV12-5; clone_size: .
cdr3_nt: TGCGCCAGCAGCCAAGAGCGGGGAGCCTACGAGCAGTACTTC; cdr3_aa: CASSQERGAYEQYF; j_call: TRBJ2-7; d_call: TRBD2; v_call: TRBV5-1; clone_size: few
cdr3_nt: TGTGCCAGCAGCGACAGGGAAGGTTATCAGCCCCAGCATTTT; cdr3_aa: CASSDREGYQPQHF; j_call: TRBJ1-5; d_call: TRBD1; v_call: TRBV6-6; clone_size: .
cdr3_nt: TGTGCCAGCAGGAGGGGACTAGCGAACGGGGAGCTGTTTTTT; cdr3_aa: CASRRGLANGELFF; j_call: TRBJ2-2; d_call: TRBD2; v_call: TRBV6-5; clone_size: .
cdr3_nt: TGCAGTGCTCAAGGGACAAGCCAAGAGACCCAGTACTTC; cdr3_aa: CSAQGTSQETQYF; j_call: TRBJ2-5; d_call: .; v_call: TRBV20-1; clone_size: .
cdr3_nt: TGTGCCAGCAGCTTAGCGCAGGCTGGGCAGTTCTTC; cdr3_aa: CASSLAQAGQFF; j_call: TRBJ2-1; d_call: .; v_call: TRBV7-9; clone_size: .
cdr3_nt: TGCGCCAGCAGCGGCAGATCCGGGACTAGAGGCACAGATACGCAGTATTTT; cdr3_aa: CASSGRSGTRGTDTQYF; j_call: TRBJ2-3; d_call: TRBD2; v_call: TRBV5-1; clone_size: .
cdr3_nt: TGTGCCAGCAGCCGGACCGGGGGGATGTACGAGCAGTACTTC; cdr3_aa: CASSRTGGMYEQYF; j_call: TRBJ2-7; d_call: TRBD2; v_call: TRBV7-9; clone_size: many
cdr3_nt: TGCAGCGTTAACACTGTCACAGATACGCAGTATTTT; cdr3_aa: CSVNTVTDTQYF; j_call: TRBJ2-3; d_call: .; v_call: TRBV29-1; clone_size: few
cdr3_nt: TGTGCCAGCAGCAAAGCTCGCTGGGACTTCACAGCCAGCGTCCTGACTTTC; cdr3_aa: CASSKARWDFTASVLTF; j_call: TRBJ2-6; d_call: .; v_call: TRBV21-1; clone_size: .
cdr3_nt: TGCAGTGCTAGGGACCCGGGACTAGCGGGGAAAACGAACAATGAGCAGTTCTTC; cdr3_aa: CSARDPGLAGKTNNEQFF; j_call: TRBJ2-1; d_call: TRBD2; v_call: TRBV20-1; clone_size: .
cdr3_nt: TGTGCCAGCAGCCCCCCCTCGGAGGGTGAAGGCGAGCAGTACTTC; cdr3_aa: CASSPPSEGEGEQYF; j_call: TRBJ2-7; d_call: .; v_call: TRBV7-9; clone_size: .
cdr3_nt: .; cdr3_aa: CASSQEGTFGDGYTF; j_call: TRBJ1-2; d_call: .; v_call: TRBV4-1; clone_size: .
cdr3_nt: TGCAGTGCCCGCAGGACTTACAATCAGCCCCAGCATTTT; cdr3_aa: CSARRTYNQPQHF; j_call: TRBJ1-5; d_call: .; v_call: TRBV20-1; clone_size: .
cdr3_nt: TGTGCCAGCAGTGGGTGGACAGGTTCGTTGGGGTATGATACGCAGTATTTT; cdr3_aa: CASSGWTGSLGYDTQYF; j_call: TRBJ2-3; d_call: TRBD1; v_call: TRBV27; clone_size: .
cdr3_nt: TGCAGCGTTGAAGCAGGCACGGGGGGACATACCGGGGAGCTGTTTTTT; cdr3_aa: CSVEAGTGGHTGELFF; j_call: TRBJ2-2; d_call: .; v_call: TRBV29-1; clone_size: once
cdr3_nt: TGTGCCAGCTCAGTGGCAGCCGTTATGAACACTGAAGCTTTCTTT; cdr3_aa: CASSVAAVMNTEAFF; j_call: TRBJ1-1; d_call: .; v_call: TRBV6-2/TRBV6-3; clone_size: .
cdr3_nt: TGTGCCAGCAGCAGCTGGATGGGGGGGAGCACAGATACGCAGTATTTT; cdr3_aa: CASSSWMGGSTDTQYF; j_call: TRBJ2-3; d_call: TRBD2; v_call: TRBV12-3/TRBV12-4; clone_size: few
cdr3_nt: TGCGCCAGCAGTGAAATCCAAGGGGTTGAAGCTTTCTTT; cdr3_aa: CASSEIQGVEAFF; j_call: TRBJ1-1; d_call: .; v_call: TRBV10-2; clone_size: once
cdr3_nt: TGTGCCGGCAGCCGTGGAGCCTACAATGAGCAGTTCTTC; cdr3_aa: CAGSRGAYNEQFF; j_call: TRBJ2-1; d_call: .; v_call: TRBV3-1; clone_size: .
cdr3_nt: TGTGCCAGCAGTTATTCGACTAGCGGGGGCTACGATGAGCAGTTCTTC; cdr3_aa: CASSYSTSGGYDEQFF; j_call: TRBJ2-1; d_call: TRBD2; v_call: TRBV6-5; clone_size: .
cdr3_nt: TGTGCCAGCTCACCACCGGGGGCCAACGGAGAGACCCAGTACTTC; cdr3_aa: CASSPPGANGETQYF; j_call: TRBJ2-5; d_call: .; v_call: TRBV18; clone_size: .
cdr3_nt: TGCGCCAGCAGCGTAAGTCCAACGGACACCGGGGAGCTGTTTTTT; cdr3_aa: CASSVSPTDTGELFF; j_call: TRBJ2-2; d_call: .; v_call: TRBV5-1; clone_size: few
cdr3_nt: TGCGCCACCCTTGCAGGAGTCGGGACAGCGAACACTGAAGCTTTCTTT; cdr3_aa: CATLAGVGTANTEAFF; j_call: TRBJ1-1; d_call: TRBD1; v_call: TRBV5-1; clone_size: .
cdr3_nt: TGCGCCAGCAGTTGGGGACAGACGAGCTCCTACAATGAGCAGTTCTTC; cdr3_aa: CASSWGQTSSYNEQFF; j_call: TRBJ2-1; d_call: TRBD1; v_call: TRBV5-1; clone_size: .
cdr3_nt: TGCGCCAGCAGCTTTGACAGGGGTCGCACAGATACGCAGTATTTT; cdr3_aa: CASSFDRGRTDTQYF; j_call: TRBJ2-3; d_call: TRBD1; v_call: TRBV5-1; clone_size: few
cdr3_nt: TGTGCCAGTAGGAAGGACGGGATGAACACTGAAGCTTTCTTT; cdr3_aa: CASRKDGMNTEAFF; j_call: TRBJ1-1; d_call: .; v_call: TRBV19; clone_size: .
cdr3_nt: TGTGCCAGCAGCATCCGGGGACTAGCGGGAGGAGTGGGCTACAATGAGCAGTTCTTC; cdr3_aa: CASSIRGLAGGVGYNEQFF; j_call: TRBJ2-1; d_call: TRBD2; v_call: TRBV7-9; clone_size: .
cdr3_nt: TGCGCCAGCAGCTTGGCCATGACCTACGAGCAGTACTTC; cdr3_aa: CASSLAMTYEQYF; j_call: TRBJ2-7; d_call: .; v_call: TRBV5-1; clone_size: .
cdr3_nt: TGTGCCAGCAGGAATTTAGGGGTCTCAAACTCTGGGGCCAACGTCCTGACTTTC; cdr3_aa: CASRNLGVSNSGANVLTF; j_call: TRBJ2-6; d_call: .; v_call: TRBV11-2; clone_size: .
cdr3_nt: TGCGCCAGCAGCCAAGCAGACCGGGGGGCCTACAATGAGCAGTTCTTC; cdr3_aa: CASSQADRGAYNEQFF; j_call: TRBJ2-1; d_call: TRBD2; v_call: TRBV4-1; clone_size: .
cdr3_nt: TGCAGCGTTCGGGGGGGCGCTTGGAACGAGCAGTACTTC; cdr3_aa: CSVRGGAWNEQYF; j_call: TRBJ2-7; d_call: TRBD2; v_call: TRBV29-1; clone_size: .
cdr3_nt: TGTGCCAGCAGTGAAGAGCCCATAGGACAGGGGGCGTACGAGCAGTACTTC; cdr3_aa: CASSEEPIGQGAYEQYF; j_call: TRBJ2-7; d_call: TRBD1; v_call: TRBV6-4; clone_size: .
cdr3_nt: TGTGCCAGCAGCCAAGCCCAGGGACAGAGCTATGGCTACACCTTC; cdr3_aa: CASSQAQGQSYGYTF; j_call: TRBJ1-2; d_call: TRBD1; v_call: TRBV3-1; clone_size: .